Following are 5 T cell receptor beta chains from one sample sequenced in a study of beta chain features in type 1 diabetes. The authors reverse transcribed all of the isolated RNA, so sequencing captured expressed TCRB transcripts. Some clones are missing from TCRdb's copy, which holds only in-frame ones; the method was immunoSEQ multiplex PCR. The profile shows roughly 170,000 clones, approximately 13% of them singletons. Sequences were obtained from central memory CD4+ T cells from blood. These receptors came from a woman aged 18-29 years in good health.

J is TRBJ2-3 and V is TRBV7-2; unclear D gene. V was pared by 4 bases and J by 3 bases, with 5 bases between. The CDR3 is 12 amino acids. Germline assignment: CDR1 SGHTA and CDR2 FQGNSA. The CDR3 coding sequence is TGTGCCAGCAGCTCCGAGACAGATACGCAGTATTTT. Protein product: CASSSETDTQYF.

CDR3 protein: CASSTDRAGANVLTF. CDR3 sequence (DNA): TGTGCCAGTAGTACTGACAGGGCTGGGGCCAACGTCCTGACTTTC. The chain joins TRBV19 to TRBJ2-6; 7 bases align to TRBD1. The CDR3 sequence is 15 residues long. From germline, CDR1 is LNHDA and CDR2 SQIVND (reference sequence). The junction had 2 bases not matched to a gene; V was cut back by 4 bases and J by 2 bases.

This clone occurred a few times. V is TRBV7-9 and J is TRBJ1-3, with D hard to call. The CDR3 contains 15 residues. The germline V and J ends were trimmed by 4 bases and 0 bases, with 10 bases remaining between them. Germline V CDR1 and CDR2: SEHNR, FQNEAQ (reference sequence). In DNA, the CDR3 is TGTGCCAGCAGCTCGCCAACATACTCTGGAAACACCATATATTTT. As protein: CASSSPTYSGNTIYF.

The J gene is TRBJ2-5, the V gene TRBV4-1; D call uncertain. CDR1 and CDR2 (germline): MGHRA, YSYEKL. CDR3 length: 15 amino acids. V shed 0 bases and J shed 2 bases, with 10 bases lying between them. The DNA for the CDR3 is TGCGCCAGCAGCCAAGATCCACAGAGACAAGAGACCCAGTACTTC. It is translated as CASSQDPQRQETQYF.

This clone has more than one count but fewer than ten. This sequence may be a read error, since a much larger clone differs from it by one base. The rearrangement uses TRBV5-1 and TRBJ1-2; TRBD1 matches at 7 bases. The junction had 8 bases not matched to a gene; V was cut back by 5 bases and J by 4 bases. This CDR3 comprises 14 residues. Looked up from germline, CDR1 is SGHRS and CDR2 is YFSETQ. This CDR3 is CASSSLDRSYGYTF. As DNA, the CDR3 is TGCGCCAGCAGTTCCTTGGACAGGTCCTATGGCTACACCTTC.